Listed here are 29 T cell receptor beta chains from one sample, sequenced in a study of blood T cells in healthy people across ages. A sample-barcoded 5' primer and a J-beta primer mix were used in a second PCR of about 7 to 12 cycles. TCRdb passed the 5' RACE reads through MiXCR, listing each CDR3 protein once. The sample records 1.5 million to 2 million distinct CDR3 sequences, over 25% being singletons. The sample comprised blood. The receptor set was obtained from a woman aged 25 to 39 in good health.

The gene calls are TRBV5-1 and TRBJ1-1; 8 nucleotides match TRBD1. V shed 5 bases, J shed 1 base, and the junction held 4 bases outside the gene matches. CDR3 length: 14 amino acids. Germline values: CDR1 SGHRS, CDR2 YFSETQ. CDR3 nucleotide sequence: TGCGCCAGCAGACCTGGGACAGGGAACACTGAAGCTTTCTTT. This gives the protein CASRPGTGNTEAFF.

This clonotype was observed a handful of times. In DNA form, the CDR3 reads TGTGCCAGCAGTGAAATGGGTGGGTTAATAACATCGACGCAGTATTTT. It translates to CASSEMGGLITSTQYF. The rearrangement uses TRBV6-1 and TRBJ2-3, with no clear D. V lost 2 bases and J 9 bases, leaving 21 bases between the germline ends. The CDR3 extends over 16 amino acids. The germline V gene has CDR1 MNHNS and CDR2 SASEGT.

As concerns this clonotype: The junction shows a germline mismatch at one end, possibly a read error. This chain joins TRBV3-1 and TRBJ1-1; 7 positions match TRBD1. Germline-derived CDR1 and CDR2 are LGHDT and YNNKEL (reference sequence). The CDR3 has 15 amino acids. This CDR3 reads CSSRGTDYMNTEAFF. As DNA, the CDR3 is TGTTCCAGCAGAGGGACAGATTACATGAACACTGAAGCTTTCTTT.

The rearrangement joins TRBV7-2 to TRBJ2-5; 8 bases are shared with TRBD2. The V gene end was trimmed by 1 base and the J gene end by 2 bases; junction bases not matched to a gene: 6. CDR1 and CDR2 from the germline V gene are SGHTA and FQGNSA. This CDR3 has 16 amino acids. CDR3 sequence: CASSLVRAGAQETQYF. For the CDR3, the DNA is TGTGCCAGCAGCTTAGTCCGAGCGGGAGCGCAAGAGACCCAGTACTTC.

This clonotype was detected many times. This rearrangement joins TRBV6-2 or TRBV6-3 to TRBJ1-5; 7 bases fit TRBD1. V was clipped by 7 bases and J by 5 bases; unmatched bases: 2. This CDR3 is built from 12 residues. Germline-derived CDR1 and CDR2 are MNHEY and SVGEGT. The CDR3 sequence is CASTTGYQPQHF. Written as DNA, the CDR3 is TGTGCCAGCACGACAGGGTATCAGCCCCAGCATTTT.

This clonotype was counted only a few times. In DNA, the CDR3 is TGCGCCAGCAGCCAAGGCAGGGTGGGGTCCTACGAGCAGTACTTC. It codes for CASSQGRVGSYEQYF. The chain recombines TRBV4-3 with TRBJ2-7; TRBD1 is a possible D gene (5 bases). This CDR3 is built from 15 residues. Germline V lookup: CDR1 LGHNA, CDR2 YSLEER. Trimming cost V 1 base and J 1 base, with 11 bases left between them.

J is TRBJ2-3 and V is TRBV2, with TRBD2 matching over 7 bases. V was pared by 7 bases and J by 6 bases, with 10 bases of the junction left unmatched. Germline values: CDR1 SNHLY, CDR2 FYNNEI. The CDR3 consists of 14 residues. This CDR3 reads CASKSSGEADTQYF. CDR3 nucleotide sequence: TGTGCCAGCAAGTCCAGCGGGGAGGCGGATACGCAGTATTTT. The complete variable domain, with remaining parts taken from reference TRBV2 and TRBJ2-3, reads EPEVTQTPSHQVTQMGQEVILRCVPISNHLYFYWYRQILGQKVEFLVSFYNNEISEKSEIFDDQFSVERPDGSNFTLKIRSTKLEDSAMYFCASKSSGEADTQYFGPGTRLTVL.

This clonotype turned up a few times. The junction does not match germline at one end; this may be a read error. V gene TRBV5-5 combines with J gene TRBJ2-5, with D uncertain. The V gene's germline CDR1 is SGHKS and CDR2 YYEKEE (reference sequence). There are 12 residues in the CDR3. Here the CDR3 reads CVSSFPQETQYF. The DNA of the CDR3 is TGTGTCAGCAGCTTCCCCCAAGAGACCCAGTACTTC.

A note on this clonotype: A much larger clone lies a single base off, so this may be a read error. V and J are TRBV20-1 and TRBJ2-7; D gene ambiguous. CDR1 DFQATT and CDR2 SNEGSKA come from the germline V gene (reference sequence). CDR3 length: 13 amino acids. Trimming removed 6 bases at V and 6 bases at J, with 18 bases between. The CDR3 coding sequence is TGCAGTGCCCTGGCTAGTTCCTCCACCGAGCAGTACTTC. Amino acids: CSALASSSTEQYF.

Remarks on this clonotype: One end of the junction varies from germline; a read error may be responsible. The genes are TRBV4-1 and TRBJ1-4, with D perhaps TRBD1 (6 bases). Germline V gene data show CDR1 as MGHRA and CDR2 as YSYEKL. The CDR3 spans 17 residues. Written as DNA, the CDR3 is TGCGCCAGCAGCGGGCAGGGGACCGCCCCAACTAATGAAAAACGGTTTTTT. Protein sequence: CASSGQGTAPTNEKRFF.

This clonotype occurred a few times. Written as DNA, the CDR3 is TGCAGTGCTCCGCGAGGATCTAGGAGGGAGACCCAGTACTTC. Residues: CSAPRGSRRETQYF. V is TRBV20-1 and J is TRBJ2-5, with TRBD2 as a possible D gene (5 bases). This CDR3 region has 14 residues. Trimming took 5 bases from V and 5 from J, leaving 18 bases between them. Looked up from germline, CDR1 is DFQATT and CDR2 is SNEGSKA (reference sequence).

This sequence joins TRBV6-6 and TRBJ1-1; D not resolved. This CDR3 is 14 amino acids long. The V gene's germline CDR1 is MNHNY and CDR2 SVGAGI (reference sequence). V gave up 7 bases and J gave up 0 bases, with 12 bases separating them. The CDR3 here is CASKYDSMNTEAFF. CDR3 nucleotides: TGTGCCAGCAAGTACGATTCAATGAACACTGAAGCTTTCTTT.

This clonotype was seen a few times. The CDR3: CASSLGAASYEQYF. CDR3 in DNA: TGTGCCAGCAGCTTGGGGGCCGCCTCCTACGAGCAGTACTTC. The chain joins TRBV7-9 to TRBJ2-7, with D perhaps matching TRBD1 (6 bases). From germline, CDR1 is SEHNR and CDR2 FQNEAQ (reference sequence). V lost 3 bases and J lost 0, with 9 bases in between. This CDR3 is built from 14 residues.

This clonotype has more than one count but fewer than ten. This chain connects TRBV9 to TRBJ2-3; D is tentatively TRBD1 or TRBD2 (5 bases each). Trimming took off 0 bases at V and 1 base at J, with 9 bases between the two ends. The CDR3 is 15 residues long. Germline lookup yields CDR1 SGDLS and CDR2 YYNGEE. CDR3: CASSVVGDRTDTQYF. For the CDR3, the DNA is TGTGCCAGCAGCGTAGTAGGGGACCGCACAGATACGCAGTATTTT.

V usage is TRBV14 and J usage is TRBJ1-2; D is unclear. V was shortened by 4 bases and J by 6 bases, with 15 bases between the two germline ends. CDR3 length: 14 residues. From germline, CDR1 is SGHDN and CDR2 FVKESK. CDR3 nucleotide sequence: TGTGCCAGCAGCCGTGAGGCCAGATGGCATGGCTACACCTTC. Encoded protein: CASSREARWHGYTF.

The chain recombines TRBV3-1 with TRBJ2-7; D is perhaps TRBD1 (5 bases). The V gene lost 2 bases and the J gene lost 1 base, with 15 bases spanning the gap. The CDR3 is made up of 16 amino acids. Germline CDR1 is LGHDT and CDR2 is YNNKEL (reference sequence). The CDR3 is CASSQRAGWRSYEQYF. CDR3 nucleotides: TGTGCCAGCAGCCAAAGGGCAGGGTGGAGATCCTACGAGCAGTACTTC.

This clonotype was detected only a few times. The J gene is TRBJ2-1, the V gene TRBV20-1, with D possibly called TRBD1 or TRBD2 (5 bases each). The CDR3 is 14 amino acids. Trimming pared 3 bases from V and 5 bases from J, leaving 14 bases between. Germline loops: CDR1 DFQATT, CDR2 SNEGSKA (reference sequence). The CDR3 spells CSASRQRENNEQFF. CDR3 sequence (DNA): TGCAGTGCTAGTCGACAGAGGGAGAACAATGAGCAGTTCTTC.

CDR3 in amino acids: CASSTRSGTLFF. The CDR3 nucleotides read TGTGCCAGCAGCACCAGATCAGGGACACTGTTTTTT. The chain employs TRBV7-9 and TRBJ1-4, with a possible D match to TRBD1 (5 bases). CDR1 is SEHNR and CDR2 is FQNEAQ in the germline V gene (reference sequence). V was trimmed by 5 bases and J by 13 bases, leaving 14 bases between them. This CDR3 region has 12 residues.

In its sample, this clonotype was seen a few times. This chain uses TRBV5-1 with TRBJ2-7; tentatively, D is TRBD1 or TRBD2 (6 bases each). Trimming cost V 4 bases and J 4 bases, with 18 bases left between them. The germline V gene encodes CDR1 SGHRS and CDR2 YFSETQ. CDR3 size: 15 residues. The CDR3 sequence: CASSPRGDILYEQYF. For the CDR3, the DNA is TGCGCCAGCAGCCCAAGGGGGGACATTTTATACGAGCAGTACTTC. The full variable domain, completed using reference TRBV5-1 and TRBJ2-7, is KAGVTQTPRYLIKTRGQQVTLSCSPISGHRSVSWYQQTPGQGLQFLFEYFSETQRNKGNFPGRFSGRQFSNSRSEMNVSTLELGDSALYLCASSPRGDILYEQYFGPGTRLTVT.

This clonotype was seen a few times. The chain couples TRBV12-3 or TRBV12-4 to TRBJ2-7, with TRBD2 as a possible D gene (6 bases). This CDR3 is 13 amino acids long. With 3 bases removed from V and 6 bases from J, the gap between germline ends came to 12 bases. The CDR3 sequence: CASSLGGSAEQYF. In DNA form, the CDR3 reads TGTGCCAGCAGTTTGGGGGGATCGGCCGAGCAGTACTTC.

The chain is built from TRBV27 and TRBJ1-2; D is possibly TRBD1 (6 bases). The germline V gene encodes CDR1 MNHEY and CDR2 SMNVEV (reference sequence). This CDR3 contains 13 residues. With 11 bases removed from V and 2 bases from J, the gap between germline ends came to 15 bases. DNA of the CDR3: TGTGCCGCGCCGGGACAACCAAACTATGGCTACACCTTC. Translation: CAAPGQPNYGYTF.

This clonotype was detected ten times or more. The rearrangement links TRBV20-1 to TRBJ2-1, with 11 bases lining up with TRBD2. V shed 3 bases, J shed 4 bases, and the junction held 8 bases outside the gene matches. CDR3 length equals 16 residues. CDR1 is DFQATT, CDR2 SNEGSKA, per germline (reference sequence). The CDR3, as DNA: TGCAGTGCTAGGAGGGGACTAGCGGCGACATACAATGAGCAGTTCTTC. Its protein is CSARRGLAATYNEQFF.

The rearrangement joins TRBV10-3 to TRBJ2-1, with no clear D. Trimming removed 0 bases at V and 0 bases at J, with 12 bases between. CDR1 and CDR2 (germline): ENHRY, SYGVKD. The length of the CDR3 is 17 residues. The CDR3 here is CAISESGRFSSYNEQFF. In DNA, the CDR3 is TGTGCCATCAGTGAGTCGGGCAGGTTTAGCTCCTACAATGAGCAGTTCTTC.

Note on this clonotype: Since a much larger clone is just one base distant, this may be a read error. The chain couples TRBV9 to TRBJ2-1, with 8 bases lining up with TRBD1. V trimming: 4 bases; J trimming: 8 bases; junction bases outside the gene matches: 11. Germline V gene lookup returns CDR1 SGDLS and CDR2 YYNGEE. The CDR3 is made up of 15 amino acids. The CDR3: CASSSRTGLVDEQFF. DNA for the CDR3: TGTGCCAGCAGCTCCAGGACAGGGCTAGTCGATGAGCAGTTCTTC.

V gene TRBV20-1 combines with J gene TRBJ2-5; 8 bases map to TRBD2. The J call is uncertain, as TRBJ2-7 better fits the DNA end. CDR3 size: 14 residues. The V gene's germline CDR1 is DFQATT and CDR2 SNEGSKA (reference sequence). The CDR3 nucleotides are TGCAGTGCTAGAGCTGGGACTAGTGGCTACGAGCAGTACTTC. It codes for CSARAGTSGYEQYF.

The DNA of the CDR3 is TGTGCCAGCAGCTTTCCGGGACCAGAGAATGGCTACACCTTC. Protein: CASSFPGPENGYTF. The chain is built from TRBV5-6 and TRBJ1-2; a possible D gene is TRBD1 (5 bases). The CDR3 is 14 residues long. Looked up from germline, CDR1 is SGHDT and CDR2 is YYEEEE. Between the trimmed V and J ends, which lost 2 bases and 6 bases, there was a span of 14 bases. The full variable domain, rest sourced from reference TRBV5-6 and TRBJ1-2, is DAGVTQSPTHLIKTRGQQVTLRCSPKSGHDTVSWYQQALGQGPQFIFQYYEEEERQRGNFPDRFSGHQFPNYSSELNVNALLLGDSALYLCASSFPGPENGYTFGSGTRLTVV.

The table lists this clonotype with a few counts. V usage is TRBV10-2 and J usage is TRBJ2-3, with TRBD2 matching 10 bases. The CDR3 runs to 16 residues. The V gene end was trimmed by 4 bases and the J gene end by 0 bases; junction bases not matched to a gene: 4. Germline loops: CDR1 WSHSY, CDR2 SAAADI. CDR3 amino acids: CASSGGLARSTDTQYF. CDR3 DNA sequence: TGCGCCAGCAGTGGGGGACTAGCGAGAAGCACAGATACGCAGTATTTT.

The chain links TRBV20-1 to TRBJ2-1, with TRBD1 matching over 9 bases. The length of the CDR3 is 14 residues. V lost 5 bases, J lost 8 bases, and 10 bases stayed unmatched. The germline V gene has CDR1 DFQATT and CDR2 SNEGSKA (reference sequence). The CDR3 bases are TGCAGTGCTGAACCCGGGACAGGGATCGATGAGCAGTTCTTC. This translates into CSAEPGTGIDEQFF.

The CDR3 is CASSQAGTAGNTIYF. CDR3 coding DNA: TGCGCCAGCAGCCAAGCCGGGACAGCTGGAAACACCATATATTTT. V gene TRBV4-1 combines with J gene TRBJ1-3; 7 bases fit TRBD1. Germline loops: CDR1 MGHRA, CDR2 YSYEKL. The CDR3 sequence is 15 residues long. V was pared by 1 base and J by 2 bases, with 2 bases of the junction left unmatched.